Listed below are T cell receptor beta chains from one sample, sequenced in a study of T cell responses to AZD1222 COVID-19 vaccine. The table came from immunoSEQ multiplex PCR; TCRdb's copy has only in-frame clones and leaves some out. The sample records 150,000 or so clones, 85% to 90% being singletons. The material was peripheral blood, obtained on day 0 of MenACWY control vaccination. The receptors were sampled from an adult in good health. Both conserved end residues are part of each CDR3. Fields, in order: J gene, V gene, D gene, clone size, CDR3 protein, CDR3 DNA. The D gene is left open where the match is weak. Only part of the rows carry a size: once, few, many, or a class if the clone is expanded.

>TRBJ2-5|TRBV30|-|-
CAWSVHAQETQYF
TGTGCCTGGAGTGTACATGCTCAAGAGACCCAGTACTTC
>TRBJ1-4|TRBV30|-|once
CVASSGDEKLFF
TGTGTCGCGAGTTCAGGGGATGAAAAACTGTTTTTT
>TRBJ1-1|TRBV5-5|-|once
CASSFSVMNTEAFF
TGTGCCAGCAGCTTCTCAGTAATGAACACTGAAGCTTTCTTT
>TRBJ2-7|TRBV9|-|-
CASSPRTRTYEQYF
TGTGCCAGCAGTCCCCGGACTCGGACCTACGAGCAGTACTTC
>TRBJ2-5|TRBV30|-|-
CAWSAGLIQETQYF
TGTGCCTGGAGCGCGGGACTCATCCAAGAGACCCAGTACTTC
>TRBJ1-4|TRBV19|-|-
CASSASYRAEKLFF
TGTGCCAGTAGTGCTTCGTACCGGGCTGAAAAACTGTTTTTT
>TRBJ1-2|TRBV14|-|-
CASSQHLNYGYTF
TGTGCCAGCAGCCAGCACCTTAACTATGGCTACACCTTC
>TRBJ2-7|TRBV21-1|-|-
CSHPGAGIYEQYF
TGTTCACACCCGGGAGCAGGGATCTACGAGCAGTACTTC
>TRBJ1-3|TRBV18|-|-
CASSPGQGASGNTIYF
TGTGCCAGCTCACCAGGGCAGGGAGCCTCTGGAAACACCATATATTTT
>TRBJ1-2|TRBV28|-|-
CASSGVNYGYTF
TGTGCCAGCAGCGGGGTAAACTATGGCTACACCTTC
>TRBJ2-6|TRBV6-2/TRBV6-3|-|-
CASSAAFSGANVLTF
TGTGCCAGCAGTGCAGCGTTTTCTGGGGCCAACGTCCTGACTTTC
>TRBJ2-5|TRBV28|-|-
CASSSTGRETQYF
TGTGCCAGCAGTTCGACAGGAAGAGAGACCCAGTACTTC
>TRBJ2-5|TRBV7-9|-|-
CASSWWEETQYF
TGTGCCAGCAGCTGGTGGGAGGAGACCCAGTACTTC
>TRBJ1-4|TRBV4-1|-|-
CASSLLTNEKLFF
TGCGCCAGCAGCCTCCTGACTAATGAAAAACTGTTTTTT
>TRBJ2-1|TRBV10-3|-|once
CAISELTERGSSYNEQFF
TGTGCCATCAGTGAGTTGACGGAGAGGGGGAGCTCCTACAATGAGCAGTTCTTC
>TRBJ1-4|TRBV9|-|-
CASSGTQITNEKLFF
TGTGCCAGCAGCGGGACTCAGATAACTAATGAAAAACTGTTTTTT
>TRBJ1-2|TRBV7-2|TRBD1|-
CASSLRQGFANYGYTF
TGTGCCAGCAGCTTAAGACAGGGCTTTGCTAACTATGGCTACACCTTC
>TRBJ1-2|TRBV28|-|many
CASSRQGTNYGYTF
TGTGCCAGCAGCCGCCAGGGGACTAACTATGGCTACACCTTC
>TRBJ2-1|TRBV11-3|TRBD2|-
CASSLVLAGGSGEQFF
TGTGCCAGCAGCTTAGTCTTAGCGGGAGGGAGTGGTGAGCAGTTCTTC
>TRBJ2-3|TRBV5-1|-|-
CASSLYGATTDTQYF
TGCGCCAGCAGCTTGTACGGGGCCACCACAGATACGCAGTATTTT
>TRBJ2-5|TRBV6-2/TRBV6-3|-|-
CASSYSGEQETQYF
TGTGCCAGCAGTTACTCGGGGGAACAAGAGACCCAGTACTTC
>TRBJ1-5|TRBV4-1|-|-
CASSQVGSDPPQHF
TGCGCCAGCAGCCAAGTGGGGTCCGATCCGCCCCAGCATTTT